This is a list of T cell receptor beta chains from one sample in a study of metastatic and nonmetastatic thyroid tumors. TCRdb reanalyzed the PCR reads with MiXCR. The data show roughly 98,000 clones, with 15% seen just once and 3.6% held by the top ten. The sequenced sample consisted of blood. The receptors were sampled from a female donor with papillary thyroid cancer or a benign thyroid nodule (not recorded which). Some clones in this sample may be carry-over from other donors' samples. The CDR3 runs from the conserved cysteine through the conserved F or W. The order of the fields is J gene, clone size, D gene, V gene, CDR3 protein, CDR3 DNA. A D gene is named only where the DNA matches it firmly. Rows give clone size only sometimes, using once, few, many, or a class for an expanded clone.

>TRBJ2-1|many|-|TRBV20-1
CSAPFPTRSSYNEQFF
TGCAGTGCTCCGTTCCCTACTCGTTCTTCCTACAATGAGCAGTTCTTC
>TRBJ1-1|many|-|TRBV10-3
CAISERAETAFF
TGTGCCATCAGTGAGCGGGCAGAGACGGCTTTCTTT
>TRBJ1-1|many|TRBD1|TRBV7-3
CASSRTGGNTEAFF
TGTGCCAGCAGCCGCACAGGGGGGAACACTGAAGCTTTCTTT
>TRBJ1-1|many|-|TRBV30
CVLSMTRADTEAFF
TGTGTTCTTTCAATGACCCGGGCGGACACTGAAGCTTTCTTT
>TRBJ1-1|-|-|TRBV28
CASSPWIELNTEAFF
TGTGCCAGCAGTCCCTGGATTGAATTGAACACTGAAGCTTTCTTT
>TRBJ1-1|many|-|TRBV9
CASSPRIVGYTEAFF
TGTGCCAGCAGCCCGCGAATCGTGGGTTACACTGAAGCTTTCTTT
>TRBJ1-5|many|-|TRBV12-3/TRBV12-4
CASSPHRNNQPQHF
TGTGCCAGCAGTCCTCACAGGAACAATCAGCCCCAGCATTTT
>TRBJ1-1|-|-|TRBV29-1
CSVGGGLGAGGGTEAFF
TGCAGCGTTGGAGGGGGGCTTGGGGCAGGTGGCGGCACTGAAGCTTTCTTT
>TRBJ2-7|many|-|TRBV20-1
CSLRRASGYEQYF
TGCAGCCTGCGTCGGGCGTCGGGCTACGAGCAGTACTTC
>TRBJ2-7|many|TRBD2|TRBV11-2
CASSHPGVAGPYEQYF
TGTGCCAGCAGCCATCCGGGAGTAGCGGGCCCCTACGAGCAGTACTTC
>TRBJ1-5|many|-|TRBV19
CASSIGPTVNQPQHF
TGTGCCAGTAGTATTGGTCCGACAGTTAATCAGCCCCAGCATTTT
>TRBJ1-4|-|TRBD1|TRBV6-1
CASSPGTGCSGEKLFF
TGTGCCAGCAGTCCAGGGACAGGGTGTTCCGGGGAAAAACTGTTTTTT
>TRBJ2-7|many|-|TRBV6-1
CASVQGFSYEQYF
TGTGCCAGCGTACAGGGCTTCTCCTACGAGCAGTACTTC
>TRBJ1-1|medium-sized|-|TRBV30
CAWRGQGRNTEAFF
TGTGCCTGGCGTGGCCAGGGACGGAACACTGAAGCTTTCTTT
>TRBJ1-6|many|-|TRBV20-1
CSAREGQASSYNSPLHF
TGCAGTGCTAGAGAAGGGCAGGCGAGCTCCTATAATTCACCCCTCCACTTT
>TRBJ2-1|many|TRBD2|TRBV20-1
CSARTSGGYNEQFF
TGCAGTGCTAGGACTAGCGGGGGATACAATGAGCAGTTCTTC
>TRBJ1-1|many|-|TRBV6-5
CASSYPANTEAFF
TGTGCCAGCAGTTACCCAGCTAACACTGAAGCTTTCTTT
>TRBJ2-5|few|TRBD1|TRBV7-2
CASSLGTGGLGTQYF
TGTGCTAGCAGCTTAGGGACAGGGGGCTTGGGGACCCAGTACTTC
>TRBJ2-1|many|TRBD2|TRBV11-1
CASSLAGLAGGPRYNEQFF
TGTGCCAGCAGCTTAGCTGGTCTAGCGGGGGGCCCCAGGTACAATGAGCAGTTCTTC
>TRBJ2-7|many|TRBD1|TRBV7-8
CASRLQPGQGPHEQYF
TGTGCCAGCAGGCTACAGCCGGGACAGGGGCCCCACGAGCAGTACTTC
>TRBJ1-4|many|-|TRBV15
CATSREQQSRDEKLFF
TGTGCCACCAGCAGAGAACAGCAGTCAAGGGATGAAAAACTGTTTTTT
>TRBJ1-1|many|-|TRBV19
CASFRDTEAFF
TGTGCCAGTTTTCGGGACACTGAAGCTTTCTTT
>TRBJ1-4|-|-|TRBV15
CATSRDGVLGPGRGVYATNEKLFF
TGTGCCACCAGCAGAGATGGGGTGTTAGGCCCCGGGAGAGGGGTCTATGCAACTAATGAAAAACTGTTTTTT